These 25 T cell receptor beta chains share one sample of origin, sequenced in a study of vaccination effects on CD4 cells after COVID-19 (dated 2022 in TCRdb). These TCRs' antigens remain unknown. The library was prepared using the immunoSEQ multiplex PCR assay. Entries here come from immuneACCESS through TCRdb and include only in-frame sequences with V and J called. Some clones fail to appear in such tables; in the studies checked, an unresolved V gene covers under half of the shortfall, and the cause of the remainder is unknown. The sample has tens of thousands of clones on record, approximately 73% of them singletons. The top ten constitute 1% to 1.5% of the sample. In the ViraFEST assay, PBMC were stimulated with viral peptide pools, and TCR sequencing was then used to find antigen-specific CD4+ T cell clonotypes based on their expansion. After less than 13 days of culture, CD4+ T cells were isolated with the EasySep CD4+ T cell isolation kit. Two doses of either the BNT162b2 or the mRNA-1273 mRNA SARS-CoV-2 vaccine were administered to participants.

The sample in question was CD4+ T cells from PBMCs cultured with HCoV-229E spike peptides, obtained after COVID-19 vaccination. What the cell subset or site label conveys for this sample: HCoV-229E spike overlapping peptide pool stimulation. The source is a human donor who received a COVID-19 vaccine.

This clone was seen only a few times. CDR3 sequence (DNA): TGTGCCAGCAGCAATCGACCGCCCTCGCAGCCCCAGCATTTT. Amino acids: CASSNRPPSQPQHF. The J gene is TRBJ1-5, the V gene TRBV2; D gene uncertain. The CDR3 runs to 14 residues. V was clipped by 6 bases and J by 7 bases, with 16 bases between them. Germline V gene data show CDR1 as SNHLY and CDR2 as FYNNEI.

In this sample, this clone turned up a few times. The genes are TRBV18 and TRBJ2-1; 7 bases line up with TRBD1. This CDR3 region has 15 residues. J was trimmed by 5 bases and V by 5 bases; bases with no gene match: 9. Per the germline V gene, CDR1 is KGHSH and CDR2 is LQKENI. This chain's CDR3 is CASSTTGVDNNEQFF. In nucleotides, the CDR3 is TGTGCCAGCTCAACTACAGGGGTCGACAACAATGAGCAGTTCTTC. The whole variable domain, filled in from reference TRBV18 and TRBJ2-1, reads NAGVMQNPRHLVRRRGQEARLRCSPMKGHSHVYWYRQLPEEGLKFMVYLQKENIIDESGMPKERFSAEFPKEGPSILRIQQVVRGDSAAYFCASSTTGVDNNEQFFGPGTRLTVL.

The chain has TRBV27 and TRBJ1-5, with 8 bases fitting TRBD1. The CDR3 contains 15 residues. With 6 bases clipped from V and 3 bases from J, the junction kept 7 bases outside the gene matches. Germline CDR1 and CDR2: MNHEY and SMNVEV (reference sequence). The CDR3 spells CASSIRTGLNQPQHF. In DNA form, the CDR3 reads TGTGCCAGCAGCATCAGGACAGGGCTCAATCAGCCCCAGCATTTT.

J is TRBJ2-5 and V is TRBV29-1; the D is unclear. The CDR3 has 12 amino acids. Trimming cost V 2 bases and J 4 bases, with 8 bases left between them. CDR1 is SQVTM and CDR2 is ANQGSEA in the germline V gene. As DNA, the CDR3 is TGCAGCGTTGAAATGTTGCGAGAGACCCAGTACTTC. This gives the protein CSVEMLRETQYF.

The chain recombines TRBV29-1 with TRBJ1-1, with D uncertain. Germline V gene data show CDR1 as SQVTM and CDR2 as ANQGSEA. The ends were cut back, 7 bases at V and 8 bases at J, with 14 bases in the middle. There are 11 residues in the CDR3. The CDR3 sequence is CSAVLQGEAFF. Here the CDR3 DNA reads TGCAGCGCAGTTCTCCAAGGAGAAGCTTTCTTT.

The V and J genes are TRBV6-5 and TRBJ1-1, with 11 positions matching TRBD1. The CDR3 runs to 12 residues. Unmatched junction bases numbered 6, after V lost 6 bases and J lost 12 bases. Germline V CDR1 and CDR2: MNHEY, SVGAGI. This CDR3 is CASSRTGGWTFF. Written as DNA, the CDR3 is TGTGCCAGCAGCCGGACAGGGGGCTGGACTTTCTTT.

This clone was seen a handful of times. This CDR3 is CASSRDVATGELFF. The CDR3 nucleotides are TGTGCCAGCAGCCGGGATGTGGCCACCGGGGAGCTGTTTTTT. This chain connects TRBV11-3 to TRBJ2-2; D is perhaps TRBD2 (5 bases). Trimming removed 5 bases at V and 4 bases at J, with 11 bases between. The CDR3 sequence is 14 residues long. Germline CDR1 is SGHNT and CDR2 is YENEEA.

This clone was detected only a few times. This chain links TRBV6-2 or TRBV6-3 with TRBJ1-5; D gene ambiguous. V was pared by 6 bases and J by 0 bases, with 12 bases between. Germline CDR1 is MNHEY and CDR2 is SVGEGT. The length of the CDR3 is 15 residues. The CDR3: CASSSGKFSNQPQHF. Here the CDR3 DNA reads TGTGCCAGCAGCTCAGGAAAGTTTAGCAATCAGCCCCAGCATTTT.

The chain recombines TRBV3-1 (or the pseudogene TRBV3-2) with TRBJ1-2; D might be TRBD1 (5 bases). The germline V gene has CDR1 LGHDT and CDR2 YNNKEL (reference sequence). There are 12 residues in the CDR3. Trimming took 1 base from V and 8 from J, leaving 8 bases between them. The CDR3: CASSQVRGGYTF. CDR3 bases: TGTGCCAGCAGCCAAGTAAGGGGAGGCTACACCTTC.

The CDR3 reads CASSQEQGTGELFF. The CDR3 DNA sequence: TGCGCCAGCAGCCAAGAGCAGGGCACCGGGGAGCTGTTTTTT. V is TRBV4-3 and J is TRBJ2-2; D may be TRBD1 (5 bases). The CDR3 is 14 amino acids. V was shortened by 0 bases and J by 4 bases, with 6 bases between the two germline ends. Germline CDR1 and CDR2: LGHNA and YSLEER.

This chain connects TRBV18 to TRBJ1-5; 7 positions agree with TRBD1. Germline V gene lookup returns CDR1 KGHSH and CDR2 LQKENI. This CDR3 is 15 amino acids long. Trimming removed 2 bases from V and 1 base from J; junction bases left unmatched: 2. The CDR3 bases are TGTGCCAGCTCACCAGACAGGGTGAGCAATCAGCCCCAGCATTTT. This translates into CASSPDRVSNQPQHF.

For the CDR3, the DNA is TGCGCCAGCAGCACCGGACGGGCACAACTATATATGAACACTGAAGCTTTCTTT. The encoded protein is CASSTGRAQLYMNTEAFF. The chain couples TRBV5-1 to TRBJ1-1; no reliable D call. CDR1 is SGHRS, CDR2 YFSETQ, per germline. V lost 4 bases and J lost 0, with 22 bases in between. This CDR3 is built from 18 residues.

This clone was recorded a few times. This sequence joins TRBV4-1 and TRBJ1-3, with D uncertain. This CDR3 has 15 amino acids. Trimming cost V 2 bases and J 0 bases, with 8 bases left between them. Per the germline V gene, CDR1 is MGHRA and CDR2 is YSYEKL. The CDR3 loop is CASSQPIRSGNTIYF. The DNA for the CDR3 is TGCGCCAGCAGCCAACCCATCCGCTCTGGAAACACCATATATTTT.

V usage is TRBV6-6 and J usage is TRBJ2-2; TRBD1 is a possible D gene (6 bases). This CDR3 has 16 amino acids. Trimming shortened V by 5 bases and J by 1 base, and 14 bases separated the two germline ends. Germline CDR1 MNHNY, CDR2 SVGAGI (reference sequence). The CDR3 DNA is TGTGCCAGCAGTACCCAGGGCAGGGGGAACACCGGGGAGCTGTTTTTT. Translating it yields CASSTQGRGNTGELFF.

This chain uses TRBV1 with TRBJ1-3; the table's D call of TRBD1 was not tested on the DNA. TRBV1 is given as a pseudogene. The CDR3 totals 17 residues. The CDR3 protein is CTSSQVTGKYDGNTIYF. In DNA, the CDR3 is TGCACCAGCAGCCAAGTGACAGGGAAGTATGACGGAAACACCATATATTTT.

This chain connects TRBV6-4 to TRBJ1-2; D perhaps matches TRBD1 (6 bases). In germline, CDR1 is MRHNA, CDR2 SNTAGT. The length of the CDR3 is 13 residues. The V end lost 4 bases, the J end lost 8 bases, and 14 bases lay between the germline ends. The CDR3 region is CASSGTTGSGYTF. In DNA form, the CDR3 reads TGTGCCAGCAGTGGAACAACAGGGAGCGGCTACACCTTC.

CDR3 sequence reads: CASSPTTDRGQPQHF. The CDR3 DNA follows: TGTGCCAGCTCGCCAACCACGGACAGGGGTCAGCCCCAGCATTTT. V and J are TRBV18 and TRBJ1-5; 9 positions match TRBD1. J was trimmed by 6 bases and V by 6 bases; bases with no gene match: 9. Germline CDR1 is KGHSH and CDR2 is LQKENI. This CDR3 region has 15 residues. The entire variable domain, with the rest obtained from reference TRBV18 and TRBJ1-5, is as follows: NAGVMQNPRHLVRRRGQEARLRCSPMKGHSHVYWYRQLPEEGLKFMVYLQKENIIDESGMPKERFSAEFPKEGPSILRIQQVVRGDSAAYFCASSPTTDRGQPQHFGDGTRLSIL.

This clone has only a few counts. The CDR3 region is CASSFHSQETQYF. The CDR3 DNA is TGTGCCAGCAGCTTCCACAGCCAAGAGACCCAGTACTTC. The V gene is TRBV5-5, the J gene TRBJ2-5; D is ambiguous. Germline CDR1 is SGHKS and CDR2 is YYEKEE (reference sequence). The CDR3 has 13 amino acids. Trimming took off 2 bases at V and 1 base at J, with 6 bases between the two ends.

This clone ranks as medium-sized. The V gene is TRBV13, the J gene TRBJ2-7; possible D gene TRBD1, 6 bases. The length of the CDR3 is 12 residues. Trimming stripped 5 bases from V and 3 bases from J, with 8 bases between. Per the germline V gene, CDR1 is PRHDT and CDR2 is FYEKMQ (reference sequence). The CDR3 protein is CASSVTGYEQYV. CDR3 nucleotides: TGTGCCAGCAGCGTGACAGGCTACGAGCAGTACGTC.

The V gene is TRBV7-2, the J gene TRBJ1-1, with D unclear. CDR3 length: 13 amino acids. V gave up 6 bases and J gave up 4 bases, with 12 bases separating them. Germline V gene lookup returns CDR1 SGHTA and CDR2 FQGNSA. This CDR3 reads CASRDLPVTEAFF. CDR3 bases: TGTGCCAGCAGGGACTTACCGGTCACTGAAGCTTTCTTT.

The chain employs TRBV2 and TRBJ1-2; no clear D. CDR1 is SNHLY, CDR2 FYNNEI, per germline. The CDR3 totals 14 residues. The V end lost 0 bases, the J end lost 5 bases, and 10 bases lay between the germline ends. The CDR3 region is CASSEALHWYGYTF. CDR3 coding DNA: TGTGCCAGCAGTGAAGCGCTTCATTGGTATGGCTACACCTTC.

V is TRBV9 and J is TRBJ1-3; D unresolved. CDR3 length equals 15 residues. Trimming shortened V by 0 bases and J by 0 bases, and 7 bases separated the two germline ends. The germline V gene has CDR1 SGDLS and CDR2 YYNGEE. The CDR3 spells CASSVGIDSGNTIYF. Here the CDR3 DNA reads TGTGCCAGCAGCGTAGGTATAGACTCTGGAAACACCATATATTTT.

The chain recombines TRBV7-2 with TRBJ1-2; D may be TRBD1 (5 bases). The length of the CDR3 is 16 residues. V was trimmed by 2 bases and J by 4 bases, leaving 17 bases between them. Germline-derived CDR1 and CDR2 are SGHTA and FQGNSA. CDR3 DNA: TGTGCCAGCAGCTTAAATGGGCAGGGTAAATTCTATGGCTACACCTTC. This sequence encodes CASSLNGQGKFYGYTF.

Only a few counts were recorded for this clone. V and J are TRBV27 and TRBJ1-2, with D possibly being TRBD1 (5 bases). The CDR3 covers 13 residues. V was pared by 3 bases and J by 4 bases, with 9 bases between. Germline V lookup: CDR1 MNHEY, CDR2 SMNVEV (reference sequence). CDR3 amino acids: CASSFKTVYGYTF. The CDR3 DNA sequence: TGTGCCAGCAGTTTTAAGACAGTCTATGGCTACACCTTC.

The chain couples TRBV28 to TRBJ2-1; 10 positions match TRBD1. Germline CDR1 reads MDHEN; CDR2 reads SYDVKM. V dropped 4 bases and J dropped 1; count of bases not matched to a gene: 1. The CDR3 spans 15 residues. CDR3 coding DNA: TGTGCCAGCAGTTGGGACAGGGGATCCTACAATGAGCAGTTCTTC. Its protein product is CASSWDRGSYNEQFF.